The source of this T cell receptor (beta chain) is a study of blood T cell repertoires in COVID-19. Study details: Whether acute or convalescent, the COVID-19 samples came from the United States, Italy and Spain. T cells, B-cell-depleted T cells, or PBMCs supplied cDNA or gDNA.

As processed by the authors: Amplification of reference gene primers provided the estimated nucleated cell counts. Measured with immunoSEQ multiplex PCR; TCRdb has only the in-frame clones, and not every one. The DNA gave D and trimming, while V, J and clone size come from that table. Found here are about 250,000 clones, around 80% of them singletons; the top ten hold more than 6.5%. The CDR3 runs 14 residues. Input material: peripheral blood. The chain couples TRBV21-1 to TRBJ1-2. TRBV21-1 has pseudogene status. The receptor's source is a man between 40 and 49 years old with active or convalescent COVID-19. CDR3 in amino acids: CASSKKNTTPGYTF. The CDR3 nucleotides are TGTGCCAGCAGCAAAAAAAATACTACCCCGGGCTACACCTTC.